A single sample is the source of the 17 T cell receptor beta chains below, sequenced in a study of T-cell memory formation after mild COVID-19. Each CDR3 protein is one row after TCRdb ran MiXCR on the 5' RACE reads. The sample shows approximately 490,000 distinct CDR3 sequences, around 21% of them seen only once. The sample was PBMCs or a T cell subset sorted from them (not recorded which). The origin of the receptors is an adult woman who had mild COVID-19 (a few samples of this study predate the infection). Cell type and time point are not known.

This chain's CDR3 is CAISESNREQYF. For the CDR3, the DNA is TGTGCCATCAGTGAGTCGAACAGAGAGCAGTACTTC. J is TRBJ2-7 and V is TRBV10-3; D not certain. The V gene lost 0 bases and the J gene lost 7 bases, with 7 bases spanning the gap. CDR3 length: 12 amino acids. Germline assignment: CDR1 ENHRY and CDR2 SYGVKD.

The chain employs TRBV30 and TRBJ1-2; TRBD1 matches 9 bases. The CDR3 contains 13 residues. V gave up 5 bases and J gave up 4 bases; unmatched junction bases: 5. Germline CDR1 is GTSNPN and CDR2 is SVGIG (reference sequence). In DNA, the CDR3 is TGTGCCTGGCAGGGACAGGGTTTCTATGGCTACACCTTC. Its translation: CAWQGQGFYGYTF.

The chain combines TRBV7-9 with TRBJ1-2, with TRBD1 identical over 8 bases. CDR1 and CDR2 (germline): SEHNR, FQNEAQ (reference sequence). The CDR3 contains 15 residues. The V gene end was trimmed by 4 bases and the J gene end by 4 bases; junction bases not matched to a gene: 8. The CDR3 DNA follows: TGTGCCAGCAGCTCCGGACAGGGCCTACTCTATGGCTACACCTTC. Translation: CASSSGQGLLYGYTF.

The chain employs TRBV10-3 and TRBJ2-3; TRBD2 agrees at 9 bases. This CDR3 is 14 amino acids long. V trimming: 10 bases; J trimming: 6 bases; junction bases outside the gene matches: 11. Germline values: CDR1 ENHRY, CDR2 SYGVKD. The CDR3 nucleotides are TGTGCCAACTCCGGTAGCGGGGGAACTGATACGCAGTATTTT. It translates to CANSGSGGTDTQYF.

The chain has TRBV10-3 and TRBJ1-2, with D unresolved. Looked up from germline, CDR1 is ENHRY and CDR2 is SYGVKD. The V end lost 5 bases, the J end lost 7 bases, and 14 bases lay between the germline ends. CDR3 length: 13 residues. CDR3 in amino acids: CAISPLDLGGYTF. DNA of the CDR3: TGTGCCATCAGTCCATTGGACCTGGGTGGCTACACCTTC.

The rearrangement joins TRBV2 to TRBJ2-3, with 8 bases that match TRBD2. The CDR3 consists of 14 residues. Germline assignment: CDR1 SNHLY and CDR2 FYNNEI. Trimming cost V 7 bases and J 2 bases; bases outside gene matches: 5. The CDR3 loop is CASKERGITDTQYF. The CDR3 DNA follows: TGTGCCAGCAAGGAGCGGGGGATCACAGATACGCAGTATTTT.

A few counts support this clonotype. The genes are TRBV7-6 and TRBJ2-3, with D perhaps TRBD1 or TRBD2 (5 bases each). Germline values: CDR1 SGHVS, CDR2 FNYEAQ. V dropped 4 bases and J dropped 2 bases, with 13 bases sitting between them. The CDR3 is made up of 15 amino acids. CDR3 sequence reads: CASSSGPGPTDTQYF. DNA for the CDR3: TGTGCCAGCAGCTCAGGACCGGGGCCCACAGATACGCAGTATTTT.

This clonotype was seen only a few times. The gene calls are TRBV14 and TRBJ2-1, with D possibly being TRBD1 or TRBD2 (6 bases each). This CDR3 spans 14 amino acids. Between the trimmed V and J ends, which lost 2 bases and 10 bases, there was a span of 15 bases. The germline V gene encodes CDR1 SGHDN and CDR2 FVKESK. CDR3 in DNA: TGTGCCAGCAGCCAATATATACCGGGGGCCGAGCAGTTCTTC. It yields the protein CASSQYIPGAEQFF. Full variable domain (rest looked up from reference TRBV14 and TRBJ2-1): EAGVTQFPSHSVIEKGQTVTLRCDPISGHDNLYWYRRVMGKEIKFLLHFVKESKQDESGMPNNRFLAERTGGTYSTLKVQPAELEDSGVYFCASSQYIPGAEQFFGPGTRLTVL.

The chain is built from TRBV7-8 and TRBJ1-1; D remains ambiguous. The CDR3 loop spans 14 amino acids. Deletions cut 1 base from V and 2 bases from J, with 8 bases between. In germline, CDR1 is SGHVS, CDR2 FQNEAQ. CDR3 bases: TGTGCCAGCAGCTTAGTTTCGGTAAACACTGAAGCTTTCTTT. This encodes CASSLVSVNTEAFF.

This chain joins TRBV20-1 and TRBJ1-2; 7 positions match TRBD1. The CDR3 length is 15 residues. CDR1 is DFQATT and CDR2 is SNEGSKA in the germline V gene (reference sequence). Trimming cost V 0 bases and J 3 bases; bases outside gene matches: 7. CDR3 residues: CSARDRDSDYYGYTF. CDR3 coding DNA: TGCAGTGCTAGAGATCGGGACAGCGATTACTATGGCTACACCTTC.

In this sample, this clonotype turned up a few times. The chain is built from TRBV7-9 and TRBJ2-1, with no clear D. V was clipped by 5 bases and J by 7 bases, with 18 bases between them. Germline V gene lookup returns CDR1 SEHNR and CDR2 FQNEAQ (reference sequence). There are 15 residues in the CDR3. CDR3 sequence: CASSPETRQGNEQFF. The CDR3 DNA reads TGTGCCAGCAGCCCCGAGACCAGGCAAGGGAATGAGCAGTTCTTC.

V is TRBV7-6 and J is TRBJ2-5; 14 bases are shared with TRBD2. The CDR3 has 15 residues. Germline V CDR1 and CDR2: SGHVS, FNYEAQ. The V segment lost 1 base and the J segment 6 bases; nucleotides outside the gene matches: 1. The CDR3 bases are TGTGCCAGCAGCTTAGGGACTAGCGGGAGGAAGACCCAGTACTTC. Translating gives CASSLGTSGRKTQYF. The variable domain in full, completed from reference TRBV7-6 and TRBJ2-5, reads GAGVSQSPRYKVTKRGQDVALRCDPISGHVSLYWYRQALGQGPEFLTYFNYEAQQDKSGLPNDRFSAERPEGSISTLTIQRTEQRDSAMYRCASSLGTSGRKTQYFGPGTRLLVL.

The chain employs TRBV5-1 and TRBJ2-5; 8 nucleotides line up with TRBD2. The CDR3 is 14 residues long. With V trimmed by 5 bases and J by 3 bases, 6 bases remained unmatched. CDR1 and CDR2 from the germline V gene are SGHRS and YFSETQ. The CDR3 DNA reads as TGCGCCAGCAGACGGGGGCGGGAGGAAGAGACCCAGTACTTC. This gives the protein CASRRGREEETQYF. Looking up the rest from reference TRBV5-1 and TRBJ2-5 gives the full variable domain: KAGVTQTPRYLIKTRGQQVTLSCSPISGHRSVSWYQQTPGQGLQFLFEYFSETQRNKGNFPGRFSGRQFSNSRSEMNVSTLELGDSALYLCASRRGREEETQYFGPGTRLLVL.

This clonotype was seen more than once but under ten times. The chain combines TRBV4-3 with TRBJ2-3; 8 bases fit TRBD2. After removal of 2 bases from V and 2 bases from J, the junction contained 12 bases not matched to a gene. Germline CDR1 reads LGHNA; CDR2 reads YSLEER. The CDR3 contains 18 residues. CDR3 coding DNA: TGCGCCAGCAGCCAACCTCACCCGGGACTAGGGTACACAGATACGCAGTATTTT. Its translation is CASSQPHPGLGYTDTQYF.

The genes are TRBV6-2 or TRBV6-3 and TRBJ1-2; D may be TRBD1 (5 bases). The germline gives CDR1 MNHEY, CDR2 SVGEGT. The CDR3 spans 15 residues. With 6 bases removed from V and 4 bases from J, the gap between germline ends came to 18 bases. CDR3 in amino acids: CASRKQGSLGYGYTF. The CDR3 DNA is TGTGCCAGCAGGAAGCAGGGTTCCTTGGGCTATGGCTACACCTTC.

Points on this clonotype: Sequence at one end of the junction differs from germline and may be a read error. The rearrangement uses TRBV20-1 and TRBJ2-7; 8 bases fit TRBD2. Per germline, CDR1 DFQATT and CDR2 SNEGSKA (reference sequence). The CDR3 is 12 residues long. CDR3 residues: CSARAGDDEQYF. Here the CDR3 DNA reads TGCAGTGCGAGAGCGGGGGACGACGAGCAGTACTTC.

This clonotype has a single count. The chain uses TRBV4-1 and TRBJ2-5; D call uncertain. V was pared by 1 base and J by 2 bases, with 5 bases between. The CDR3 covers 13 residues. Germline V gene sequence: CDR1 MGHRA, CDR2 YSYEKL. CDR3 in DNA: TGCGCCAGCAGCCAAGTTATTCAAGAGACCCAGTACTTC. This sequence encodes CASSQVIQETQYF.